Sequencing of this T cell receptor (beta chain) was carried out in a study of chemoradiotherapy in HPV16-positive cancers. Background on the study: Functional T-cell assays on a couple of HPV16-positive patients' cells defined candidate HPV-specific clones and common TCR motifs. General study points: For HPV16-positive patients, expanding HPV-responsive T cells associated with longer recurrence-free survival. Candidate HPV-specific clones and E7-related TCR motifs grew in tumor during treatment.

Over chemoradiotherapy, repertoires were sampled more than once. Germline CDR1 reads SGHTA; CDR2 reads FQGNSA. The CDR3 consists of 11 residues. V lost 0 bases to trimming and J lost 5 bases, with 1 base between them. Concerning this clone: Its matching antigen is unknown.

Repertoires were generated with immunoSEQ multiplex PCR, while TCRdb's copy carries only in-frame clones and drops some. The table has 10,000 to 15,000 clones, roughly 89% seen once. This material was collected from a patient who underwent chemoradiotherapy. This sequence was found in a human donor with HPV-associated anogenital cancer. J is TRBJ2-5 and V is TRBV7-2, with no clear D. CDR3 amino acids: CASSLAETQYF. In nucleotides, the CDR3 is TGTGCCAGCAGCTTAGCTGAGACCCAGTACTTC.